Listed below are T cell receptor beta chains from one sample, sequenced in a study of OX40 agonist ivuxolimab in advanced cancers. The data were produced by immunoSEQ multiplex PCR, yet TCRdb's version contains in-frame clones alone and is incomplete. The data show almost 50,000 clones, less than 90% seen once. The sample here was CD4+ or CD8+ T cells sorted from blood, taken in a trial of the OX40 agonist ivuxolimab. The receptor set was obtained from an adult with an advanced solid tumor such as melanoma, head and neck, liver or kidney cancer. The CDR3 runs from the conserved cysteine through the conserved F or W. A D gene is named only where the DNA matches it firmly. Rows may omit the clone size; those that give it use once, few, many or a size class.

once	TRBV6-4	NA	TRBJ2-1	TGTGCCAGCAGTGAGTCCCGGGACTACAATGAGCAGTTCTTC	CASSESRDYNEQFF
NA	TRBV21-1	NA	TRBJ2-1	TGTGCCAGCTGGGCAGGGTTCAATGAGCAGTTCTTC	CASWAGFNEQFF
NA	TRBV10-3	NA	TRBJ2-1	TGTGCCATCAGTGAGTCGACTCGTAGGGTATTACGCACTGAGCAGTTCTTC	CAISESTRRVLRTEQFF
NA	TRBV5-4	TRBD1	TRBJ1-6	TGTGCCAGCAGCTACAGGGGACAGGTTAATTCACCCCTCCACTTT	CASSYRGQVNSPLHF
once	TRBV6-5	TRBD1	TRBJ2-7	TGTGCCAGCAGTTACTGGACAGGGAGCTCCTACGAGCAGTACTTC	CASSYWTGSSYEQYF
NA	TRBV7-2	TRBD1	TRBJ2-5	TGTGCCAGCAGCTTAAACAGGGGGCAGGAGACCCAGTACTTC	CASSLNRGQETQYF
NA	TRBV7-2	NA	TRBJ2-4	TGTGCCAGCAGCCGTAGTCCTGACGACATTCAGTACTTC	CASSRSPDDIQYF
NA	TRBV30	TRBD2	TRBJ2-3	TGTGCCTTCTGGGGGGGAGCTAGCACAGATACGCAGTATTTT	CAFWGGASTDTQYF
few	TRBV6-1	NA	TRBJ2-7	TGTGCCAGCAGTGCCCAGATATCCAGCTCCGACGAGCAGTACTTC	CASSAQISSSDEQYF
NA	TRBV7-3	TRBD1	TRBJ1-2	TGTGCCAGCAGCCCACGGACAGGGTGGGACTATGGCTACACCTTC	CASSPRTGWDYGYTF
NA	TRBV6-5	TRBD1	TRBJ2-7	TGTGCCAGCAGTTACTCGGGGACAGGGGGCTGGTACGAGCAGTACTTC	CASSYSGTGGWYEQYF
NA	TRBV9	NA	TRBJ2-1	TGTGCCAGCAGCCCGGGGACGCCAACAACTGAGCAGTTCTTC	CASSPGTPTTEQFF
NA	TRBV4-3	TRBD2	TRBJ2-3	TGCGCCAGCAGCCGCAGTCTAGCGGGGGCCAGCACAGATACGCAGTATTTT	CASSRSLAGASTDTQYF
NA	TRBV6-5	TRBD1	TRBJ1-1	TGTGCCAGCAGTTACTCACAGGGGGCCACTGAAGCTTTCTTT	CASSYSQGATEAFF
NA	TRBV6-5	NA	TRBJ2-1	TGTGCCAGCAGTTACTCGAACATGGTGGGCCGGGGTGAGCAGTTCTTC	CASSYSNMVGRGEQFF
NA	TRBV7-9	TRBD2	TRBJ2-1	TGTGCCAGCAGCTCTCGAGCGGGGGGGTATAATGAGCAGTTCTTC	CASSSRAGGYNEQFF
NA	TRBV18	NA	TRBJ1-4	TGTGCCAGCTCAAGCAGGACGGCTTTGAATGAAAAACTGTTTTTT	CASSSRTALNEKLFF
NA	TRBV18	NA	TRBJ1-5	TGTGCCAGCTCAAGTAGAGTATTCGGAAACAATCAGCCCCAGCATTTT	CASSSRVFGNNQPQHF
NA	TRBV7-3	NA	TRBJ2-1	TGTGCCAGCAGCTTTTTCGCGAGTAGCTCCTACAATGAGCAGTTCTTC	CASSFFASSSYNEQFF
NA	TRBV1	NA	TRBJ2-7	TGCACCAGCAGCCAAGATAGGGACAGGGGGACCTACGAGCAGTACTTC	CTSSQDRDRGTYEQYF
NA	TRBV9	TRBD1	TRBJ1-6	TGTGCCAGCAGCGTAACAAACAGGGGTCTAAATAATTCACCCCTCCACTTT	CASSVTNRGLNNSPLHF
once	TRBV9	NA	TRBJ2-6	TGTGCCAGCAGCGTAAATCCAGACTCTGGGGCCAACGTCCTGACTTTC	CASSVNPDSGANVLTF
NA	TRBV5-1	NA	TRBJ2-7	TGCGCCAGCAGCTTCGAGGGTGACGAGCAGTACTTC	CASSFEGDEQYF
NA	TRBV7-2	NA	TRBJ1-2	TGTGCCAGCAGCTTACGGGACTATGGCTACACCTTC	CASSLRDYGYTF
NA	TRBV2	NA	TRBJ1-1	TGTGGGGGGGGCCGTGGCACTGAAGCTTTCTTT	CGGGRGTEAFF
NA	TRBV4-2	NA	TRBJ2-2	TGTGCCAGCAGCCAAGATCCTCATGGTAACGGGAAGAACACCGGGGAGCTGTTTTTT	CASSQDPHGNGKNTGELFF